Listed below are T cell receptor beta chains from one sample, sequenced in a study of blood T cell repertoires in COVID-19. Profiling relied on immunoSEQ multiplex PCR, and the TCRdb table lists in-frame clones only, not all of them. Counted here are about 310,000 clones, roughly 84% occurring once; the ten biggest clones make up 1%. Sample: peripheral blood. All receptors derive from a man aged 45-65 years with active or convalescent COVID-19. The CDR3 runs from the conserved cysteine through the conserved F or W. Each record gives: V gene, J gene, CDR3 length, D gene, clone size, CDR3 protein, CDR3 DNA. A D gene is named only where the DNA matches it firmly. Size values are once, few and many counts, or a class for expanded clones, and some rows have none.

v_gene: TRBV7-9
j_gene: TRBJ1-1
len: 12
d_gene: TRBD1
abundance: .
CDR3aa: CASSRQGTEAFF
CDR3nt: TGTGCCAGCAGTAGACAGGGGACTGAAGCTTTCTTT

v_gene: TRBV7-2
j_gene: TRBJ1-2
len: 14
d_gene: .
abundance: .
CDR3aa: CASSPEADNYGYTF
CDR3nt: TGTGCCAGCAGCCCGGAGGCGGATAACTATGGCTACACCTTC

v_gene: TRBV28
j_gene: TRBJ1-1
len: 16
d_gene: TRBD1
abundance: few
CDR3aa: CASSPRGRAENTEAFF
CDR3nt: TGTGCCAGCAGCCCCAGGGGGCGGGCGGAGAACACTGAAGCTTTCTTT

v_gene: TRBV4-1
j_gene: TRBJ1-4
len: 14
d_gene: .
abundance: .
CDR3aa: CASSQDRVGEKLFF
CDR3nt: TGCGCCAGCAGCCAAGACAGGGTCGGTGAAAAACTGTTTTTT

v_gene: TRBV6-5
j_gene: TRBJ1-3
len: 15
d_gene: TRBD1
abundance: .
CDR3aa: CASSYSRGYGNTIYF
CDR3nt: TGTGCCAGCAGTTACTCCAGGGGGTACGGAAACACCATATATTTT

v_gene: TRBV5-1
j_gene: TRBJ2-6
len: 18
d_gene: .
abundance: .
CDR3aa: CASSLRRQQDSGANVLTF
CDR3nt: TGCGCCAGCAGCTTACGCCGGCAACAGGACTCTGGGGCCAACGTCCTGACTTTC

v_gene: TRBV5-1
j_gene: TRBJ1-1
len: 15
d_gene: .
abundance: .
CDR3aa: CASSARGTMNTEAFF
CDR3nt: TGCGCCAGCAGCGCTCGGGGGACCATGAACACTGAAGCTTTCTTT

v_gene: TRBV5-4
j_gene: TRBJ1-6
len: 14
d_gene: TRBD1
abundance: .
CDR3aa: CASSRWTGNSPLHF
CDR3nt: TGTGCCAGCAGCCGGTGGACAGGGAATTCACCCCTCCACTTT

v_gene: TRBV6-2/TRBV6-3
j_gene: TRBJ2-1
len: 15
d_gene: .
abundance: .
CDR3aa: CASSYSSGNYNEQFF
CDR3nt: TGTGCCAGCAGTTACTCTAGCGGAAACTACAATGAGCAGTTCTTC

v_gene: TRBV19
j_gene: TRBJ2-5
len: 12
d_gene: TRBD1
abundance: .
CDR3aa: CASRGRGETQYF
CDR3nt: TGTGCCAGCAGGGGGCGAGGGGAGACCCAGTACTTC

v_gene: TRBV5-1
j_gene: TRBJ2-5
len: 13
d_gene: .
abundance: .
CDR3aa: CASRTRLQETQYF
CDR3nt: TGCGCCAGCAGAACTAGACTCCAAGAGACCCAGTACTTC

v_gene: TRBV9
j_gene: TRBJ1-1
len: 14
d_gene: TRBD1
abundance: .
CDR3aa: CASSPDRVETGAFF
CDR3nt: TGTGCCAGCAGCCCGGACAGGGTAGAGACGGGGGCTTTCTTT

v_gene: TRBV3-1/TRBV3-2
j_gene: TRBJ2-1
len: 13
d_gene: TRBD2
abundance: .
CDR3aa: CASSRLAANEQFF
CDR3nt: TGTGCCAGCAGCCGACTAGCAGCCAATGAGCAGTTCTTC

v_gene: TRBV7-2
j_gene: TRBJ1-5
len: 17
d_gene: TRBD1
abundance: .
CDR3aa: CASSLRGLGQVQQPQHF
CDR3nt: TGTGCCAGCAGCTTAAGGGGCCTGGGACAGGTCCAACAGCCCCAGCATTTT

v_gene: TRBV2
j_gene: TRBJ1-5
len: 14
d_gene: TRBD1
abundance: .
CDR3aa: CASSSGQGYQPQHF
CDR3nt: TGTGCCAGCAGTTCGGGACAGGGTTACCAGCCCCAGCATTTT

v_gene: TRBV18
j_gene: TRBJ2-1
len: 13
d_gene: .
abundance: .
CDR3aa: CASSPERGMKQFF
CDR3nt: TGTGCCAGCTCACCAGAAAGAGGAATGAAGCAGTTCTTC

v_gene: TRBV9
j_gene: TRBJ2-1
len: 17
d_gene: .
abundance: .
CDR3aa: CASSLVPDRISYNEQFF
CDR3nt: TGTGCCAGCAGTCTAGTCCCAGACAGGATCTCCTACAATGAGCAGTTCTTC

v_gene: TRBV20-1
j_gene: TRBJ2-1
len: 14
d_gene: TRBD1
abundance: .
CDR3aa: CSAIDRVTNNEQFF
CDR3nt: TGCAGTGCTATTGACAGGGTCACGAACAATGAGCAGTTCTTC

v_gene: TRBV7-3
j_gene: TRBJ2-7
len: 13
d_gene: .
abundance: .
CDR3aa: CASSSSSEGEQYF
CDR3nt: TGTGCCAGCAGCTCCTCTAGCGAGGGGGAGCAGTACTTC

v_gene: TRBV9
j_gene: TRBJ2-1
len: 13
d_gene: .
abundance: .
CDR3aa: CASRPAGKDEQFF
CDR3nt: TGTGCCAGCAGGCCGGCGGGGAAAGATGAGCAGTTCTTC

v_gene: TRBV28
j_gene: TRBJ1-5
len: 14
d_gene: .
abundance: .
CDR3aa: CASRLGSLIEAQHF
CDR3nt: TGTGCCAGCAGGCTTGGGAGTTTAATCGAGGCCCAGCATTTT

v_gene: TRBV18
j_gene: TRBJ1-1
len: 15
d_gene: .
abundance: .
CDR3aa: CASSPRGESNTEAFF
CDR3nt: TGTGCCAGCTCACCAAGGGGCGAATCGAACACTGAAGCTTTCTTT